The present T cell receptor beta chain was sequenced within a study of cytotoxic CD8 clonotypes in ibrutinib-treated CLL. Overall study context: Median treatment time before response sampling was over ten months, range 6 to 36.

Investigators sought sequencing depths of between 1 in 200,000 and 1 in 1 million T cells. Generated by immunoSEQ multiplex PCR, the TCRdb table keeps only in-frame clones and is missing some. The sample includes over 150,000 clones, roughly 86% of them seen just once. V shed 5 bases and J 1 base; nucleotides not matched to a gene: 7. Germline V gene lookup returns CDR1 SGHAT and CDR2 FQDESV (reference sequence). The CDR3 loop spans 18 amino acids. This TCR was sampled from a human donor with chronic lymphocytic leukemia. The rearrangement uses TRBV11-1 and TRBJ2-3; the match to TRBD2 covers 15 bases. Source: PBMCs, taken after 12 months of ibrutinib treatment. In nucleotides, the CDR3 is TGTGCCAGCAGCCGTCGGACTAGCGGGGGGGCGGGCACAGATACGCAGTATTTT. It codes for CASSRRTSGGAGTDTQYF.